The rows below give T cell receptor beta chains drawn from one sample of a study of naive and memory T cell subsets. TCRdb re-called the UMI-ligation and nested PCR reads with MiXCR, one entry per CDR3 protein. The data show 120,000 to 150,000 distinct CDR3 sequences, about a sixth seen once. Sequencing used naive CD4+ T cells from blood. The receptors were gathered from a human donor in good health. The CDR3 runs from the conserved cysteine through the conserved F or W. Fields, in order: V gene, J gene, D gene, clone size, CDR3 DNA, CDR3 protein. D genes are given only for firm matches. The size field is filled for only some rows; it gives once, few, many or a size class.

TRBV7-2	TRBJ2-3	NA	few	TGTGCCAGTCGAGTCGGAGATACGCAGTATTTT	CASRVGDTQYF
TRBV29-1	TRBJ2-1	TRBD2	few	TGCAGCGTCCGCGGACTAGCGGGAGGAGGGAATGAGCAGTTCTTC	CSVRGLAGGGNEQFF
TRBV19	TRBJ2-1	TRBD2	few	TGTGCCAGTAGTGCTCTAGCGGACTTTGGGTGGGGGGTACCCAATGAGCAGTTCTTC	CASSALADFGWGVPNEQFF
TRBV28	TRBJ2-7	NA	NA	TGTGCCAGCAGTTTAGTAGGGCGCTACGAGCAGTACTTC	CASSLVGRYEQYF
TRBV23-1	TRBJ2-7	NA	NA	TGCGCCAGCAGTTACGACTCCTACGAGCAGTACTTC	CASSYDSYEQYF
TRBV29-1	TRBJ2-5	TRBD1	NA	TGCAGCGTGGATAGGACAGGGGCACACCAAGAGACCCAGTACTTC	CSVDRTGAHQETQYF
TRBV2	TRBJ2-7	NA	few	TGTGCCAGCAGTGAACAGGGGTTAGTAAACGAGCAGTACTTC	CASSEQGLVNEQYF
TRBV5-1	TRBJ2-6	NA	NA	TGCGCCAGCAGCTTGGCCTTTAGACCCTCTGGGGCCAACGTCCTGACTTTC	CASSLAFRPSGANVLTF
TRBV30	TRBJ2-1	NA	once	TGTGCCTGGAGTTTGAGGAGTAGCTCCTACAATGAGCAGTTCTTC	CAWSLRSSSYNEQFF
TRBV7-2	TRBJ2-1	TRBD2	NA	TGTGCCAGCAGCTTTCCAGAAAGCGGGAGAAGCTCCTACAATGAGCAGTTCTTC	CASSFPESGRSSYNEQFF
TRBV20-1	TRBJ1-5	TRBD1	few	TGCAGTGCTATGTCCGGACAGGGCAATCAGCCCCAGCATTTT	CSAMSGQGNQPQHF
TRBV7-9	TRBJ1-3	TRBD1	few	TGTGCCAGCAGCTACGGGACAGGGGGATATTTGGACACCATATATTTT	CASSYGTGGYLDTIYF
TRBV25-1	TRBJ1-2	NA	few	TGTGCCAGCAGTGGTCGGGCAGCCGTGGAAGGCTACACCTTC	CASSGRAAVEGYTF
TRBV6-5	TRBJ1-6	NA	NA	TGTGCCAGCAGTTTATCAGGGATACTGGATTCACCCCTCCACTTT	CASSLSGILDSPLHF
TRBV7-9	TRBJ2-2	NA	few	TGTGCCAGCAGCTTAGGACAGATCAACACCGGGGAGCTGTTTTTT	CASSLGQINTGELFF
TRBV11-3	TRBJ2-5	TRBD1	few	TGTGCCAGCAGCTCGGGACAGCCTCACGAGACCCAGTACTTC	CASSSGQPHETQYF
TRBV6-2/TRBV6-3	TRBJ2-3	TRBD2	NA	TGTGCCAGCAGTTACTCGATTTTCGGCGGGAGCCCAGATACGCAGTATTTT	CASSYSIFGGSPDTQYF
TRBV5-1	TRBJ2-5	NA	NA	TGCGCCAGCAGCTTGGCGGCTTCGCGAACGGAGACCCAGTACTTC	CASSLAASRTETQYF
TRBV18	TRBJ2-5	NA	NA	TGTGCCAGCTCACCACAAGAGCGGGAGACCCAGTACTTC	CASSPQERETQYF
TRBV12-3/TRBV12-4	TRBJ1-5	NA	few	TGTGCCAGCAGTTTGATCGAGATCCAGGGTCAACGTCGGCGAACCAATCAGCCCCAGCATTTT	CASSLIEIQGQRRRTNQPQHF
TRBV3-1	TRBJ2-7	TRBD1	few	TGTGCCAGCAGCCTAACGGACAGGGCTTACGAGCAGTACTTC	CASSLTDRAYEQYF
TRBV2	TRBJ2-3	TRBD2	NA	TGTGCCAGCAGTGGAGCGGGGGTCACAGATACGCAGTATTTT	CASSGAGVTDTQYF
TRBV7-2	TRBJ2-6	NA	few	TGTGCCAGCAGCTTACACGGGTCTGCGGCCAACGTCCTGACTTTC	CASSLHGSAANVLTF
TRBV29-1	TRBJ2-7	NA	NA	TGCAGCGTTGTTCCAGCGGGTGCGTCCGAGCAGTACTTC	CSVVPAGASEQYF
TRBV9	TRBJ2-5	NA	few	TGTGCCAGCAGCGTAGGTTTCGGCCAAGAGACCCAGTACTTC	CASSVGFGQETQYF
TRBV27	TRBJ2-2	TRBD1	NA	TGTGCCAGCAGTTTAGGGTATGGTCAGGGGGCATCCGGGGAGCTGTTTTTT	CASSLGYGQGASGELFF
TRBV6-6	TRBJ2-7	NA	few	TGTGCCAGCACCGTCGCGGAGGGGTCACGGGAGCAGTACTTC	CASTVAEGSREQYF
TRBV7-2	TRBJ1-4	NA	few	TGTGCCAGCAGCTCGGGACTGCTTAATGAAAAACTGTTTTTT	CASSSGLLNEKLFF
TRBV3-1	TRBJ1-2	NA	NA	TGTGCCAGCAGCCAAGATATGGAGGGCTATGGCTACACCTTC	CASSQDMEGYGYTF
TRBV6-1	TRBJ2-7	NA	few	TGTGCCAGTCTTCGAATCGGGGGAGAATCTTACGAGCAGTACTTC	CASLRIGGESYEQYF
TRBV5-1	TRBJ2-3	NA	NA	TGCGCCAGCAGCTTGATCGCGGTTCAAGATACGCAGTATTTT	CASSLIAVQDTQYF
TRBV7-9	TRBJ2-1	TRBD2	few	TGTGCCAGCAGCTTAACTAGCGGGAGCTATAGGGGCAATGAGCAGTTCTTC	CASSLTSGSYRGNEQFF
TRBV25-1	TRBJ1-5	TRBD1	NA	TGTGCCAGCAGCCCTGGGGACAGGATCAATCAGCCCCAGCATTTT	CASSPGDRINQPQHF
TRBV7-2	TRBJ2-1	NA	NA	TGTGCCAGCAGCTTTCAGGGGGAGGGTTACAATGAGCAGTTCTTC	CASSFQGEGYNEQFF
TRBV6-5	TRBJ2-3	NA	few	TGTGCCAGCAGGTGGGCGGCGCGGAGCACAGATACGCAGTATTTT	CASRWAARSTDTQYF
TRBV20-1	TRBJ2-3	NA	few	TGCAGTGCTCCAATCCAGGGGATGAGAGATACGCAGTATTTT	CSAPIQGMRDTQYF
TRBV4-1	TRBJ1-2	TRBD1	NA	TGCGCCAGCAGCCAAGCTTCCCGCCGCGGGACAGGTTCTTATGGCTACACCTTC	CASSQASRRGTGSYGYTF
TRBV5-6	TRBJ2-3	TRBD2	many	TGTGCCAGCAGCCCACGCCCCTCTAGCGGCCGCACAGATACGCAGTATTTT	CASSPRPSSGRTDTQYF
TRBV6-1	TRBJ2-3	NA	few	TGTGCCAGCGCCGAAGGCCATAGCACAGATACGCAGTATTTT	CASAEGHSTDTQYF
TRBV18	TRBJ1-1	NA	NA	TGTGCCAGCTCATCAACCAGAGGTAACACTGAAGCTTTCTTT	CASSSTRGNTEAFF
TRBV3-1	TRBJ2-1	NA	few	TGTGCCAGCAGCCAAGTTGTTGCGGGAACTAATGAGCAGTTCTTC	CASSQVVAGTNEQFF